This T cell receptor (beta chain) was documented in a study of T cells in Graves' hyperthyroidism and ophthalmopathy. Amplified TCR beta CDR3 regions came from RNA transcripts. An initial round of RT-PCR targeting the TCR CDR3 relied on the HTBI primer set. MiXCR, applied by TCRdb to the multiplex PCR reads, yields one record per CDR3 protein. The sample holds hundreds of thousands of distinct CDR3 sequences; roughly 16% are singletons and the top ten take about 3.8%. V lost 5 bases, J lost 6 bases, and 16 bases lay in between. Germline assignment: CDR1 SGHAT and CDR2 FQNNGV. The CDR3 loop spans 15 amino acids. The study excluded patients with uncontrolled infection, other autoimmune disease, pregnancy or lactation.

The V call is TRBV11-2, the J call TRBJ1-4; D might be TRBD1 (6 bases). This clonotype was obtained from a woman between 25 and 40 years old with Graves' hyperthyroidism. The sample taken for sequencing was blood. The DNA for the CDR3 is TGTGCCAGCAGCCCTGCCCGGGACATTTATGAAAAACTGTTTTTT. It yields the protein CASSPARDIYEKLFF.